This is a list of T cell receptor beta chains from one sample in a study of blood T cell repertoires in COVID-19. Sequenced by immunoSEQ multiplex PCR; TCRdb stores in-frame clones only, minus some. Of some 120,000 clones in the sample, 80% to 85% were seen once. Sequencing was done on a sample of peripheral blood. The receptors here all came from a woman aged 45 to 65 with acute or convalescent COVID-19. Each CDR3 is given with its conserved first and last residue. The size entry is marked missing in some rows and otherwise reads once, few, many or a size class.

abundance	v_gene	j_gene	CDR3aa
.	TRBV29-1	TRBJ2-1	CSVRAGQGSYNEQFF
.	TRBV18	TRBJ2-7	CASSPEGGYEQYF
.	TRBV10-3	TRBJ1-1	CAISESKGGTEAFF
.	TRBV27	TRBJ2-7	CASSFGTPSAGDIYEQYF
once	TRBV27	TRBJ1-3	CASSFSGGLGNTIYF
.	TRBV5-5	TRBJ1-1	CASSREGAEAFF
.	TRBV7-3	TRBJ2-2	CASQRDRVNTGELFF
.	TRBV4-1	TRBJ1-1	CASSQGPALSRLTGFEAFF
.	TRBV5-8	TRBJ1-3	CASSADRGLYF
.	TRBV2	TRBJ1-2	CASSVMVLSGYTF
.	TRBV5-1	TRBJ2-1	CASSQGTASYNEQFF
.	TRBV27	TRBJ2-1	CASTMTSGRPLEFF
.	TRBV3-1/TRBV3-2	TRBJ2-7	CASSQETGAPYEQYF
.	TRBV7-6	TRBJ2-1	CASSDERARYNEQFF
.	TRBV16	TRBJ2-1	CASSQRPGGYNEQFF
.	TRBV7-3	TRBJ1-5	CASSLILRDRGLYSNQPQHF
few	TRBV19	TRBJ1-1	CASITGDSEAFF
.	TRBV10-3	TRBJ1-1	CAISRGTLNTEAFF
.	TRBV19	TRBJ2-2	CASSTLAGSLTGELFF
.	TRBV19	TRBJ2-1	CASSGRSSYNEQFF
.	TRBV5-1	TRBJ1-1	CASSTGQSDSGEAFF
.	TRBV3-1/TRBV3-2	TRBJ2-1	CASSQFGVGGLSNNEQFF
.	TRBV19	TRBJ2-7	CASLLPGQVSPYEQYF
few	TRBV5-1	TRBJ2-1	CASSLGATEVIHEQFF
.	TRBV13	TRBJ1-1	CASSQQDPIDFTEAFF
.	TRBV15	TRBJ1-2	CATEMGQGAGYTF
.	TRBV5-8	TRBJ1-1	CASSLWVNLGTEAFF
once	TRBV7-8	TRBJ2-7	CASSASGRMYEQYF
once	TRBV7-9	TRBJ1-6	CASSQGALGSPLHF
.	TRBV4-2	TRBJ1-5	CASRQNARPRSNQPQHF
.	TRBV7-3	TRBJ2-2	CASSLTPTGVGSGELFF
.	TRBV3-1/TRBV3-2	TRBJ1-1	CASSQAGEAFF
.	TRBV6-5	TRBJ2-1	CASSHGGGEQFF
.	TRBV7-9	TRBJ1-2	CASSLGQAANYGYTF
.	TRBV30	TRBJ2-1	CAWGGLAVIYNEQFF
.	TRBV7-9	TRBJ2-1	CASSRGYSAYNEQFF
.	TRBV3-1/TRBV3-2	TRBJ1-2	CASSQRGPGGSLGGYTF
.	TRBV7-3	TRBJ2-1	CASSLDTGSDNEQFF
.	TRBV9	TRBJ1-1	CASSVRDTLFPEAFF
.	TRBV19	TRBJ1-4	CASNLGQGEKLFF
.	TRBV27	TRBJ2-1	CASSLGTGGIVAGGPEGLDEQFF
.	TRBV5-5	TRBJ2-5	CASSLGTGGHPETQYF
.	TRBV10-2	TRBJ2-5	CASSGTEETQYF
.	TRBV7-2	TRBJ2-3	CASRVGLAGAIDTQYF